These 15 T cell receptor beta chains originate from one sample sequenced in a study of cytomegalovirus exposure and HLA in healthy donors. 13 Jbeta primers and 60 Vbeta primers were used for the PCR. Some clones are missing from TCRdb's copy, which holds only in-frame ones; the method was immunoSEQ multiplex PCR. Among around 130,000 clones listed, about 81% were seen once. Sequencing used PBMCs. These receptor sequences come from a man aged 35 to 55 in good health and CMV-seronegative.

V usage is TRBV5-1 and J usage is TRBJ2-7; 8 nucleotides agree with TRBD2. Germline CDR1 SGHRS, CDR2 YFSETQ. The CDR3 runs 16 residues. The trim removed 4 bases at V and 3 bases at J, leaving 12 bases unmatched. CDR3 in amino acids: CASSPWRQRGNYEQYF. The CDR3 nucleotides are TGCGCCAGCAGCCCCTGGAGGCAGCGGGGGAACTACGAGCAGTACTTC.

This sequence joins TRBV28 and TRBJ1-2; D is unclear. Germline assignment: CDR1 MDHEN and CDR2 SYDVKM. The V and J ends lost 5 bases and 6 bases respectively, with 7 bases between them. The CDR3 is made up of 11 amino acids. As DNA, the CDR3 is TGTGCCAGCAGTCCCAATCATGGCTACACCTTC. It codes for CASSPNHGYTF.

The rearrangement links TRBV2 to TRBJ1-5; TRBD1 aligns across 7 bases. CDR3 length: 15 amino acids. Trimming cost V 7 bases and J 7 bases; bases outside gene matches: 13. Germline V gene lookup returns CDR1 SNHLY and CDR2 FYNNEI. The CDR3 loop reads CASTYRDSPGQPQHF. CDR3 nucleotides: TGTGCCAGCACCTACCGGGACAGTCCAGGGCAGCCCCAGCATTTT.

The rearrangement uses TRBV7-8 and TRBJ2-3; possible D gene TRBD1, 6 bases. The CDR3 sequence is 16 residues long. The V gene's germline CDR1 is SGHVS and CDR2 FQNEAQ. The V and J ends lost 5 bases and 6 bases respectively, with 21 bases between them. CDR3 nucleotide sequence: TGTGCCAGCAGCGAACAGACCAGGGGAGCCTCGGATACGCAGTATTTT. Its translation: CASSEQTRGASDTQYF.

The genes are TRBV11-2 and TRBJ1-1, with a tentative D call TRBD1 (5 bases). V was trimmed by 5 bases and J by 7 bases, leaving 14 bases between them. Germline V lookup: CDR1 SGHAT, CDR2 FQNNGV. The CDR3 is 13 residues long. CDR3 in amino acids: CASSVIWGGEAFF. The CDR3 nucleotides read TGTGCCAGCAGCGTAATTTGGGGCGGTGAAGCTTTCTTT. The variable domain in full, completed from reference TRBV11-2 and TRBJ1-1, reads EAGVAQSPRYKIIEKRQSVAFWCNPISGHATLYWYQQILGQGPKLLIQFQNNGVVDDSQLPKDRFSAERLKGVDSTLKIQPAKLEDSAVYLCASSVIWGGEAFFGQGTRLTVV.

V is TRBV27 and J is TRBJ1-5; TRBD1 matches at 10 bases. CDR1 MNHEY and CDR2 SMNVEV come from the germline V gene (reference sequence). V trimming: 6 bases; J trimming: 4 bases; junction bases outside the gene matches: 6. CDR3 length: 15 residues. CDR3 residues: CASRFDRGPNQPQHF. For the CDR3, the DNA is TGTGCCAGCAGGTTTGACAGGGGGCCTAATCAGCCCCAGCATTTT.

This sequence joins TRBV6-5 and TRBJ1-2; D may be TRBD1 (5 bases). Looked up from germline, CDR1 is MNHEY and CDR2 is SVGAGI. V was clipped by 6 bases and J by 7 bases, with 9 bases between them. The CDR3 runs to 11 residues. The CDR3 region is CASRAQGGYTF. CDR3 sequence (DNA): TGTGCCAGCAGGGCCCAGGGTGGCTACACCTTC.

The J gene is TRBJ2-6, the V gene TRBV7-2; D is unresolved. The V end was cut by 2 bases, the J end by 0 bases, with 5 bases between. CDR3 length: 15 amino acids. Germline V lookup: CDR1 SGHTA, CDR2 FQGNSA. Here the CDR3 reads CASSLQISGANVLTF. The CDR3 DNA sequence: TGTGCCAGCAGCTTACAGATCTCTGGGGCCAACGTCCTGACTTTC.

The chain couples TRBV10-3 to TRBJ2-1; D uncertain. Germline assignment: CDR1 ENHRY and CDR2 SYGVKD. There are 11 residues in the CDR3. V gave up 8 bases and J gave up 7 bases, with 9 bases separating them. The CDR3 is CAIASDNEQFF. CDR3 sequence (DNA): TGTGCCATCGCGAGCGATAATGAGCAGTTCTTC.

The V gene is TRBV13, the J gene TRBJ2-6; D uncertain. Trimming removed 4 bases at V and 1 base at J, with 8 bases between. Germline V gene sequence: CDR1 PRHDT, CDR2 FYEKMQ (reference sequence). The CDR3 has 15 residues. DNA for the CDR3: TGTGCCAGCAGCTCCTTACTGTCTGGGGCCAACGTCCTGACTTTC. Its translation is CASSSLLSGANVLTF.

This clone was seen a few times. The V gene is TRBV2, the J gene TRBJ1-2, with 9 bases matching TRBD1. CDR3 size: 13 residues. The V gene's germline CDR1 is SNHLY and CDR2 FYNNEI. V dropped 6 bases and J dropped 6; count of bases not matched to a gene: 5. Written as DNA, the CDR3 is TGTGCCAGCAGAGCGGGACAGGGAAATGGCTACACCTTC. Translation gives CASRAGQGNGYTF.

The chain links TRBV5-1 to TRBJ2-7; D unresolved. The germline V gene encodes CDR1 SGHRS and CDR2 YFSETQ. V lost 2 bases, J lost 3 bases, and 3 bases lay in between. The CDR3 has 11 residues. The CDR3 loop is CASSFLYEQYF. The CDR3 DNA follows: TGCGCCAGCAGCTTCCTCTACGAGCAGTACTTC.

This chain links TRBV28 with TRBJ2-1; tentative D call: TRBD2 (5 bases). The CDR3 extends over 16 amino acids. With 2 bases removed from V and 6 bases from J, the gap between germline ends came to 17 bases. Germline CDR1 reads MDHEN; CDR2 reads SYDVKM. The CDR3 nucleotides are TGTGCCAGCAGTTTAGAGGGTCGGGTCGTCCGCAATGAGCAGTTCTTC. This codes for CASSLEGRVVRNEQFF.

This chain connects TRBV4-3 to TRBJ1-1; a possible D gene is TRBD1 (5 bases). Looked up from germline, CDR1 is LGHNA and CDR2 is YSLEER. Deletions cut 1 base from V and 0 bases from J, with 15 bases between. The length of the CDR3 is 17 residues. The CDR3 sequence is CASSQGGGRDLNTEAFF. CDR3 nucleotides: TGCGCCAGCAGCCAAGGGGGGGGAAGGGATTTGAACACTGAAGCTTTCTTT.

The chain uses TRBV5-1 and TRBJ2-2, with D maybe TRBD2 (6 bases). The CDR3 sequence is 16 residues long. V lost 0 bases, J lost 3 bases, and 12 bases lay in between. The V gene's germline CDR1 is SGHRS and CDR2 YFSETQ. CDR3 in amino acids: CASSLVGGLDTGELFF. The DNA for the CDR3 is TGCGCCAGCAGCTTGGTCGGGGGTCTGGACACCGGGGAGCTGTTTTTT. The variable domain in full, completed from reference TRBV5-1 and TRBJ2-2, reads KAGVTQTPRYLIKTRGQQVTLSCSPISGHRSVSWYQQTPGQGLQFLFEYFSETQRNKGNFPGRFSGRQFSNSRSEMNVSTLELGDSALYLCASSLVGGLDTGELFFGEGSRLTVL.